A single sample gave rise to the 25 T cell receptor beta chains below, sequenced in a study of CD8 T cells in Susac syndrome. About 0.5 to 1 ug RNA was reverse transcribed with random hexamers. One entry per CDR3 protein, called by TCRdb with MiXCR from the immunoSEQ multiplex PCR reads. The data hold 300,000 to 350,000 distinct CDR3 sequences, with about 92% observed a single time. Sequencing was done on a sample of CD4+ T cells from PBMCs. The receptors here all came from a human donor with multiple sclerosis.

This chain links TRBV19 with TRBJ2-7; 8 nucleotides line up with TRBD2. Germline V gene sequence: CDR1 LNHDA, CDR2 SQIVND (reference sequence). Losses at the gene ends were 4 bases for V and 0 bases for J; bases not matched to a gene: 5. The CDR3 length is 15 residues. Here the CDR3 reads CASSSWSGSSYEQYF. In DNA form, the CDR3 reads TGTGCCAGTAGTAGTTGGAGCGGGAGCTCCTACGAGCAGTACTTC.

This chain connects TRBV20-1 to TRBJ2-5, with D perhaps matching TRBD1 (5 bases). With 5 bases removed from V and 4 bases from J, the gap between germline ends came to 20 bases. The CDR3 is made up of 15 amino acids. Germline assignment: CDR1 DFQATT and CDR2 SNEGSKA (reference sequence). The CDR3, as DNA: TGCAGTGCTTACCCATCTGGTGAAAGGGGAGAGACCCAGTACTTC. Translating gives CSAYPSGERGETQYF.

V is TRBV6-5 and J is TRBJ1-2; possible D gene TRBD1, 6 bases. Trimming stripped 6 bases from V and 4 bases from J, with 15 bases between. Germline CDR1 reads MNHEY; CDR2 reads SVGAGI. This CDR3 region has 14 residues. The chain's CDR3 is CASSRTGQRYGYTF. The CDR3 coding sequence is TGTGCCAGCAGCCGAACCGGACAGCGCTATGGCTACACCTTC.

As DNA, the CDR3 is TGTGCCAGTAGTATTAGCGGGGGGAACCACAATGAGCAGTTCTTC. This translates into CASSISGGNHNEQFF. V gene TRBV19 combines with J gene TRBJ2-1, with 10 bases identical to TRBD2. Trimming cost V 3 bases and J 5 bases; bases outside gene matches: 4. Germline CDR1 and CDR2: LNHDA and SQIVND (reference sequence). The CDR3 covers 15 residues.

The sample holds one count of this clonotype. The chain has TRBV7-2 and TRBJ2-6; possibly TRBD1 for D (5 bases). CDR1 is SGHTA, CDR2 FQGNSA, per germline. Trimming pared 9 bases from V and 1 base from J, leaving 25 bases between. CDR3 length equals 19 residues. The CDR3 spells CASTPPQRGTTSGANVLTF. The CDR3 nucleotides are TGTGCCAGTACCCCCCCCCAAAGGGGCACGACTTCTGGGGCCAACGTCCTGACTTTC.

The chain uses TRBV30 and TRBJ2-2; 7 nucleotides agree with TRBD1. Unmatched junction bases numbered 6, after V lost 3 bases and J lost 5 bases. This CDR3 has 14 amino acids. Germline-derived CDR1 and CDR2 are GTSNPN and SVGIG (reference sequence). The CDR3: CAWRALQGTGELFF. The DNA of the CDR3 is TGTGCCTGGAGAGCACTACAGGGGACCGGGGAGCTGTTTTTT.

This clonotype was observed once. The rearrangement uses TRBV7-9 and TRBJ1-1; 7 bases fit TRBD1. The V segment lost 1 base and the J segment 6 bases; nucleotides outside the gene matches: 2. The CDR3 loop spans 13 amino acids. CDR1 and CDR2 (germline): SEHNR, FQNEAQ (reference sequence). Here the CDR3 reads CASSLDRGAEAFF. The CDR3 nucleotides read TGTGCCAGCAGCTTAGACAGGGGAGCTGAAGCTTTCTTT. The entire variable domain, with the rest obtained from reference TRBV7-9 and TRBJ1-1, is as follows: DTGVSQNPRHKITKRGQNVTFRCDPISEHNRLYWYRQTLGQGPEFLTYFQNEAQLEKSRLLSDRFSAERPKGSFSTLEIQRTEQGDSAMYLCASSLDRGAEAFFGQGTRLTVV.

In nucleotides, the CDR3 is TGTGCCATCAAGATCTCCCCGGTCATCACTGAAGCTTTCTTT. Protein sequence: CAIKISPVITEAFF. This chain uses TRBV10-3 with TRBJ1-1; D remains unclear. V was cut by 7 bases and J by 4 bases, with 16 bases left in between. The CDR3 length is 14 residues. Looked up from germline, CDR1 is ENHRY and CDR2 is SYGVKD.

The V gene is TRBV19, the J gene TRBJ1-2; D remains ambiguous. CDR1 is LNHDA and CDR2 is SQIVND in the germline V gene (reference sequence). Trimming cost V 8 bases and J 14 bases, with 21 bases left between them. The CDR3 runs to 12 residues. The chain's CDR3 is CASSDGGFKKTF. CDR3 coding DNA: TGTGCCAGTTCGGACGGCGGGTTTAAGAAGACCTTC.

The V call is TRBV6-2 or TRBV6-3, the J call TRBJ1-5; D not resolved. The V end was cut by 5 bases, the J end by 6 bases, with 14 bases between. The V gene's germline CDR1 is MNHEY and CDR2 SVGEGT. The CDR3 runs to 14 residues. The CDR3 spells CASSRTGPAQPQHF. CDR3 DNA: TGTGCCAGCAGTCGGACGGGTCCCGCTCAGCCCCAGCATTTT.

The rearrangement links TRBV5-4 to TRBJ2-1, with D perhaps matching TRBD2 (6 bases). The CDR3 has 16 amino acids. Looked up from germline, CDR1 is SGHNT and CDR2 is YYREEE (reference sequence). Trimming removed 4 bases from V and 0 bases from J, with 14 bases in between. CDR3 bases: TGTGCCAGCAGCGGGAGGTCTGGGGTCTCCTACAATGAGCAGTTCTTC. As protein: CASSGRSGVSYNEQFF.

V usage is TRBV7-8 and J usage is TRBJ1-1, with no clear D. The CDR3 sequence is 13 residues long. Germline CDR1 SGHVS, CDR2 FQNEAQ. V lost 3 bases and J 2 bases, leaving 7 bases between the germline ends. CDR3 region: CASSFLINTEAFF. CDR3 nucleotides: TGTGCCAGCAGCTTTTTGATAAACACTGAAGCTTTCTTT.

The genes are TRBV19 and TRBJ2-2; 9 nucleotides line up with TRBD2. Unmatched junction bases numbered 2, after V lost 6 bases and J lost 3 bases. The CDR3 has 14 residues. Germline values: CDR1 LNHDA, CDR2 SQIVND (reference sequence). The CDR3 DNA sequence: TGTGCCAGTAGGTGGACTAGCGACACCGGGGAGCTGTTTTTT. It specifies CASRWTSDTGELFF.

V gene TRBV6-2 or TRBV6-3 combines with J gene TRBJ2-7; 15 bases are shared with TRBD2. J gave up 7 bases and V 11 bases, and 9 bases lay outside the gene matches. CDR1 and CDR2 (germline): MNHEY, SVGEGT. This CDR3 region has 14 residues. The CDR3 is CAARTSGRAREQYF. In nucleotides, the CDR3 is TGTGCCGCCCGGACTAGCGGGAGGGCCCGAGAGCAGTACTTC.

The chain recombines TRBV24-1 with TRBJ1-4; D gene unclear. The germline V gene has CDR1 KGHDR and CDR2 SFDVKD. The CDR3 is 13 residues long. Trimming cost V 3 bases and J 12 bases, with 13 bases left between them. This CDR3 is CATSDPRTPQLFF. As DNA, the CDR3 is TGTGCCACCAGTGATCCTAGGACGCCGCAACTGTTTTTT.

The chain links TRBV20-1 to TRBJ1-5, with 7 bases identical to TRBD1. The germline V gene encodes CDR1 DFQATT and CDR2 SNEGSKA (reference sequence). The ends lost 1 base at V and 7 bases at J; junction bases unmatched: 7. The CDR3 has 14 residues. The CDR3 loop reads CSARVGGQLQPQHF. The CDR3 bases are TGCAGTGCTAGAGTGGGGGGACAGTTACAGCCCCAGCATTTT.

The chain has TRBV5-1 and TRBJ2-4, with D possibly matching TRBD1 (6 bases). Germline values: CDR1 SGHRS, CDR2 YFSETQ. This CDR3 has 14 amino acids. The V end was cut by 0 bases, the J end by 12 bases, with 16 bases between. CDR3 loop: CASSLESGALGQYF. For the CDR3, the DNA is TGCGCCAGCAGCTTGGAATCAGGGGCCTTGGGTCAGTACTTC.

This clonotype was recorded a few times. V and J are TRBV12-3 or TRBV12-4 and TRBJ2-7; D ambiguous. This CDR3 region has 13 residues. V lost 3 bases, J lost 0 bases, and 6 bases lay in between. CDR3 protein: CASSLTSSYEQYF. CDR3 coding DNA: TGTGCCAGCAGTTTGACGAGCTCCTACGAGCAGTACTTC.

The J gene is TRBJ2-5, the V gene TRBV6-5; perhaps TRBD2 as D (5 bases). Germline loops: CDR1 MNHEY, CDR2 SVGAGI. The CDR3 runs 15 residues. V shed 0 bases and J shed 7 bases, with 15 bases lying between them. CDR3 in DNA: TGTGCCAGCAGTTACTCGGCCCGGGGTACGGGGACCCAGTACTTC. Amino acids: CASSYSARGTGTQYF.

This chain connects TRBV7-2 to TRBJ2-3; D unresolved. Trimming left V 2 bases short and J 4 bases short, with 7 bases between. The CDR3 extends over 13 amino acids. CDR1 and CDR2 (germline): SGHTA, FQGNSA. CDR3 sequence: CASSLLPADTQYF. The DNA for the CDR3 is TGTGCCAGCAGCTTACTCCCGGCAGATACGCAGTATTTT.

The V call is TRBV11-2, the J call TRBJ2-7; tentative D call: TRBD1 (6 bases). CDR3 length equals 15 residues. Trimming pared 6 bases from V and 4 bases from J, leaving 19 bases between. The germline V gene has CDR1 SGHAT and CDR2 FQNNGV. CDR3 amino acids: CASSSQGFLSYEQYF. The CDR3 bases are TGTGCCAGCAGTTCACAGGGTTTTTTGAGTTACGAGCAGTACTTC.

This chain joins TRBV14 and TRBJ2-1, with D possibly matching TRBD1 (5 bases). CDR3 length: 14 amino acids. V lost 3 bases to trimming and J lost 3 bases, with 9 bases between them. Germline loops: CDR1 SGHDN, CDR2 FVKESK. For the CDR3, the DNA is TGTGCCAGCAGCCAGGGGCGGATCTACAATGAGCAGTTCTTC. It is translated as CASSQGRIYNEQFF.

The DNA of the CDR3 is TGTGCCAGCATCCAGACTAGCACAGATACGCAGTATTTT. As protein: CASIQTSTDTQYF. The chain links TRBV6-2 or TRBV6-3 to TRBJ2-3; D remains unclear. The germline V gene has CDR1 MNHEY and CDR2 SVGEGT. The CDR3 is 13 amino acids. V lost 7 bases and J lost 0, with 8 bases in between.

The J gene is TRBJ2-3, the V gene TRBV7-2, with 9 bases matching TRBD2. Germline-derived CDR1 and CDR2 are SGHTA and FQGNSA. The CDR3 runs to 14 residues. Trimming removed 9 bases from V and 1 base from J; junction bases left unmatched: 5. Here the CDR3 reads CASRRTSGTDTQYF. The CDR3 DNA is TGTGCCAGTCGGCGGACTAGCGGCACAGATACGCAGTATTTT.

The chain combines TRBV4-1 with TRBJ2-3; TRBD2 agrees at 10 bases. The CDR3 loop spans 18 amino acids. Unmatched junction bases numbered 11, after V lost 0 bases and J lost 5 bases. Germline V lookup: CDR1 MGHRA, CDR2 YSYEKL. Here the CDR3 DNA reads TGCGCCAGCAGCCAAGAGTTTGGGTCTAGCGGGAGAGTAGATACGCAGTATTTT. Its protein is CASSQEFGSSGRVDTQYF.